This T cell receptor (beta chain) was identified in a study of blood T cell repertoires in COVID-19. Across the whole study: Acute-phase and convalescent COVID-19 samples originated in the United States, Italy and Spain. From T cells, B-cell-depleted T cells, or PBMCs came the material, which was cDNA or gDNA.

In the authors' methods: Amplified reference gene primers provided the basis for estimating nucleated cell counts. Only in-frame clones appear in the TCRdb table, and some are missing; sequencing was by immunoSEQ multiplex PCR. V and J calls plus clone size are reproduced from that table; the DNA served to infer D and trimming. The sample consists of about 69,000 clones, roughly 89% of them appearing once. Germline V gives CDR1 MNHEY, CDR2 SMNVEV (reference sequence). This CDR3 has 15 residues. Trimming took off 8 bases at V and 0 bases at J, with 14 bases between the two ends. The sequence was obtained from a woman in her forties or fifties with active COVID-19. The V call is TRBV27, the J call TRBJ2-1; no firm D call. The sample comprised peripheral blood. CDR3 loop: CASRQTSSSYNEQFF. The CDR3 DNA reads TGTGCCAGCCGCCAAACTTCGAGCTCCTACAATGAGCAGTTCTTC.